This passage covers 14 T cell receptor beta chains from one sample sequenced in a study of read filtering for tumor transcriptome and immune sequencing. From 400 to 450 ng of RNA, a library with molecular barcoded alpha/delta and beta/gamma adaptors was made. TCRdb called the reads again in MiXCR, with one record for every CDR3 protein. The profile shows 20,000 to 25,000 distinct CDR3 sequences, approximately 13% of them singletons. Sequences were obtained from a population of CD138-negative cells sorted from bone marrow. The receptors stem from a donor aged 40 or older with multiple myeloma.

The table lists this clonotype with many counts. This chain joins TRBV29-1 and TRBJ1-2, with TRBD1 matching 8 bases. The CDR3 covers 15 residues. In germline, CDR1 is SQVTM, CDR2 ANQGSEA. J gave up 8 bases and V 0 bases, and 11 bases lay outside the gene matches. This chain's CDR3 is CSVEDRLQGAKGYTF. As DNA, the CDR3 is TGCAGCGTTGAAGACCGACTCCAGGGGGCCAAGGGCTACACCTTC.

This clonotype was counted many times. CDR3 in amino acids: CASSLKSNTGELFF. In DNA, the CDR3 is TGCGCCAGCAGCTTGAAGAGTAACACCGGGGAGCTGTTTTTT. This chain connects TRBV5-1 to TRBJ2-2; D is unclear. Trimming left V 1 base short and J 2 bases short, with 6 bases between. In germline, CDR1 is SGHRS, CDR2 YFSETQ. The CDR3 length is 14 residues.

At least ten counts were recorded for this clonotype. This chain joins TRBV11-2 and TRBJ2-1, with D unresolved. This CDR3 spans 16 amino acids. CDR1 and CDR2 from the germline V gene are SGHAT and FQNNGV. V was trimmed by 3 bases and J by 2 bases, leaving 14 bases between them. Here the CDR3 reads CASSFNEGRPYNEQFF. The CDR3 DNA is TGTGCCAGCAGCTTCAACGAAGGTAGGCCCTACAATGAGCAGTTCTTC.

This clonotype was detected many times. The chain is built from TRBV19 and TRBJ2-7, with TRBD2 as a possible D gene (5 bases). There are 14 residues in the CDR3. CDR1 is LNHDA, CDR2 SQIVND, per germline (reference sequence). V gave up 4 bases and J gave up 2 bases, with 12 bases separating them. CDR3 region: CASSTSGGTYEQYF. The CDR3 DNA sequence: TGTGCCAGTAGTACCAGCGGAGGAACCTACGAGCAGTACTTC.

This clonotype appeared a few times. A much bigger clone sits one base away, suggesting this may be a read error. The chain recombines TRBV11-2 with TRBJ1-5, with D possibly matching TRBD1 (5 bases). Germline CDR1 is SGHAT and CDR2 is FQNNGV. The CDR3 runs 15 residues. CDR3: CASSAGQDSSQPQHF. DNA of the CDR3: TGTGCCAGCAGCGCCGGACAAGATAGCAGTCAGCCCCAGCATTTT.

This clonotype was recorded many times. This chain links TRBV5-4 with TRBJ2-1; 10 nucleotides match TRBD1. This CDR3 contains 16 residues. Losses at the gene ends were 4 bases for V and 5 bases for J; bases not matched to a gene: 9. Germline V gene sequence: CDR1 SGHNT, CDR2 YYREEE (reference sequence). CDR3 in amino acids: CASSSPTGGWNNEQFF. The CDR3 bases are TGTGCCAGCAGCAGCCCGACAGGGGGCTGGAACAATGAGCAGTTCTTC.

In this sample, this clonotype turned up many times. The CDR3 is CASSRPGTGDSYEQYF. DNA of the CDR3: TGTGCCAGCAGCCGACCAGGAACAGGGGACTCCTACGAGCAGTACTTC. The chain is built from TRBV12-3 or TRBV12-4 and TRBJ2-7, with 7 bases fitting TRBD1. Unmatched junction bases numbered 11, after V lost 6 bases and J lost 0 bases. There are 16 residues in the CDR3.

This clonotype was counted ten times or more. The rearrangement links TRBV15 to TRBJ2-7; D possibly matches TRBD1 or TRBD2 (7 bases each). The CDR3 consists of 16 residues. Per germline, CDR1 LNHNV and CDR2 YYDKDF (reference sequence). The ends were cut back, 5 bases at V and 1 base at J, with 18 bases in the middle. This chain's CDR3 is CATSGGDSLNSYEQYF. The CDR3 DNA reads TGTGCCACCAGCGGGGGGGACAGCCTAAATTCCTACGAGCAGTACTTC.

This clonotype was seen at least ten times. The CDR3 spells CASSFPRDRGFYNEQFF. In DNA form, the CDR3 reads TGTGCCAGCAGTTTTCCTCGGGACAGGGGCTTCTACAATGAGCAGTTCTTC. The chain joins TRBV28 to TRBJ2-1, with TRBD1 identical over 10 bases. The V and J ends lost 3 bases and 3 bases, in that order; junction bases with no gene match: 8. CDR1 is MDHEN and CDR2 is SYDVKM in the germline V gene. This CDR3 is 17 amino acids long.

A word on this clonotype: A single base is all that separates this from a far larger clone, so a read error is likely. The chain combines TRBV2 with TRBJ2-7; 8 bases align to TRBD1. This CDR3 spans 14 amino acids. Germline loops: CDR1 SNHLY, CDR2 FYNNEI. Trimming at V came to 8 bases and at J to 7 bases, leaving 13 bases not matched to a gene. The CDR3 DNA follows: TGTGCCAGCGGAGGACAGGGACTGCACAATGAGCAGTACTTC. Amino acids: CASGGQGLHNEQYF.

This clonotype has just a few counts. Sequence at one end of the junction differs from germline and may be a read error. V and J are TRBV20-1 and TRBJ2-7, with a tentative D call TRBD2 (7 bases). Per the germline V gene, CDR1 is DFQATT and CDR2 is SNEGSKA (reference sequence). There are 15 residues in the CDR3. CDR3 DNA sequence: TGCAGTGCTGGTCCCTCGGGCGCAGGGGACTACGAGCAGCACTTC. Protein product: CSAGPSGAGDYEQHF.

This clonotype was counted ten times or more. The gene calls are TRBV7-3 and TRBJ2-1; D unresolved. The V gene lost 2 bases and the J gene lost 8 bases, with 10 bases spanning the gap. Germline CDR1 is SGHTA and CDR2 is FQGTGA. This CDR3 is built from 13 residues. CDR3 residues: CASSLSKMDEQFF. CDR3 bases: TGTGCCAGCAGCTTATCGAAGATGGATGAGCAGTTCTTC.

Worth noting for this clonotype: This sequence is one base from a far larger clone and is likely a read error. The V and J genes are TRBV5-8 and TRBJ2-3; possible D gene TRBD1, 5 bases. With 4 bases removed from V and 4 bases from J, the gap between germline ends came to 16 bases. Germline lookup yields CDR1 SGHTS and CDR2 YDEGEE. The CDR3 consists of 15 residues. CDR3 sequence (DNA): TGTGCCAGCAGCCCCGGACATACTGTCGCAGATACGCAGTATTTT. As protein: CASSPGHTVADTQYF.

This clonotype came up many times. CDR3 nucleotide sequence: TGCAGTGCCGGAGAGATGGGGACAGGGGCATATGAGCAGTTCTTC. Its protein is CSAGEMGTGAYEQFF. J is TRBJ2-1 and V is TRBV20-1; 10 bases are shared with TRBD1. Germline V CDR1 and CDR2: DFQATT, SNEGSKA (reference sequence). The CDR3 extends over 15 amino acids. The J segment lost 8 bases and the V segment lost 6 bases, leaving 13 bases of the junction unmatched.